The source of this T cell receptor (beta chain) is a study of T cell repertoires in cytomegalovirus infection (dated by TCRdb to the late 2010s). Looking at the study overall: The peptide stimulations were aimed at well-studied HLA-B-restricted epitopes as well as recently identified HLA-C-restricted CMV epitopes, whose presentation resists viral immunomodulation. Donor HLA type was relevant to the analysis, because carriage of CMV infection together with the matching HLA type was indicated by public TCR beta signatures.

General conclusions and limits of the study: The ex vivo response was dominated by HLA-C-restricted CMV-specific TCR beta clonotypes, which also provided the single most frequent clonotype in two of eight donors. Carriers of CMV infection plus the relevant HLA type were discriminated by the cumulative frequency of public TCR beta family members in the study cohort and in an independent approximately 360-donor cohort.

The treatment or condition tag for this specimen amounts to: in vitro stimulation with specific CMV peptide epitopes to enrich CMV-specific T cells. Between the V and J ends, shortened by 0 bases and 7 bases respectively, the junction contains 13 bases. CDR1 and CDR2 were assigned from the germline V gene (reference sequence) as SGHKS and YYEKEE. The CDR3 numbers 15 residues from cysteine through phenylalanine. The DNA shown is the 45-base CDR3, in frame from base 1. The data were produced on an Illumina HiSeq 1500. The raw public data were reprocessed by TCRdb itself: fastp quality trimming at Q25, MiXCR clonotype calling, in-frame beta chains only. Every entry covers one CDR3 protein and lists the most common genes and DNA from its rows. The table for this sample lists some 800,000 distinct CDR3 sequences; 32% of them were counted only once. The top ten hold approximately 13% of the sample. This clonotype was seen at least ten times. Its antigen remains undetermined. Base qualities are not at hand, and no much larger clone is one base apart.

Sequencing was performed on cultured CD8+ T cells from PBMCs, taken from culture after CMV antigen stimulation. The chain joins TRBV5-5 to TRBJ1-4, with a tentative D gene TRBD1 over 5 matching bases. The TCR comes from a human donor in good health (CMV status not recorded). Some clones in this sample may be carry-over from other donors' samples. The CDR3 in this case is CASSLEQGFTEKLFF. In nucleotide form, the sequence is TGTGCCAGCAGCTTGGAGCAGGGTTTTACTGAAAAACTGTTTTTT.